This TCR beta chain was sequenced during a study of T cell responses to AZD1222 COVID-19 vaccine. Findings of the study overall: Among the donors, most were white British and more were female, and clonal diversity was possibly underestimated.

Assay used: immunoSEQ multiplex PCR; TCRdb lists only in-frame clones, some missing. The table lists roughly 180,000 clones, 90% to 95% of them singletons, with 9.2% in the top ten. With V trimmed by 6 bases and J by 8 bases, 13 bases remained unmatched. CDR1 and CDR2 from the germline V gene are MDHEN and SYDVKM. CDR3 length: 15 residues. Comments on this clone: Antigen specificity is unknown.

This TCR derives from an adult in good health. Here the sequenced sample was peripheral blood, taken on day 0 of AZD1222 vaccination. V is TRBV28 and J is TRBJ2-1; 7 bases are a match to TRBD2. CDR3 residues: CASSPVEGGKDEQFF. The CDR3 bases are TGTGCCAGCAGCCCGGTGGAGGGAGGGAAGGATGAGCAGTTCTTC.